One and the same sample provided the 18 T cell receptor beta chains below, sequenced in a study of T cells in Graves' hyperthyroidism and ophthalmopathy. RNA transcripts provided the source from which TCR beta CDR3 regions were amplified. The HTBI primer set was used in a first-round RT-PCR of the TCR CDR3. TCRdb analysed the multiplex PCR reads with MiXCR anew, one entry per CDR3 protein. The data show around 480,000 distinct CDR3 sequences, around 14% seen once. Sequenced: blood. The receptors shown here come from a woman between 18 and 29 years old with Graves' hyperthyroidism.

This clonotype occurred many times. A read error may produce the germline difference seen at one junction end. The chain is built from TRBV10-3 and TRBJ2-5; D uncertain. The CDR3 length is 12 residues. Germline V gives CDR1 ENHRY, CDR2 SYGVKD. The chain's CDR3 is CAISPEETTHYF. DNA of the CDR3: TGTGCCATCAGCCCTGAGGAGACGACCCATTACTTC.

This clonotype has at least ten counts. The chain employs TRBV6-5 and TRBJ1-5; TRBD1 agrees at 7 bases. V dropped 0 bases and J dropped 5; count of bases not matched to a gene: 1. The CDR3 is made up of 14 amino acids. Germline V gene lookup returns CDR1 MNHEY and CDR2 SVGAGI. The CDR3 DNA follows: TGTGCCAGCAGTTACTCAGGGGGCCATCAGCCCCAGCATTTT. This translates into CASSYSGGHQPQHF.

Note on this clonotype: A read error may explain this, as a much larger clone is one base away. This chain connects TRBV11-2 to TRBJ2-1; a weak D match, TRBD2 (6 bases). This CDR3 comprises 16 residues. V lost 5 bases to trimming and J lost 4 bases, with 18 bases between them. Germline CDR1 SGHAT, CDR2 FQNNGV. CDR3 protein: CASSARLTGDYNEQFF. The CDR3, as DNA: TGTGCCAGCAGCGCCCGACTAACGGGAGATTACAATGAGCAGTTCTTC.

Ten or more counts support this clonotype. The chain joins TRBV18 to TRBJ2-1; no reliable D call. The V gene's germline CDR1 is KGHSH and CDR2 LQKENI. V shed 3 bases and J shed 4 bases, with 10 bases lying between them. This CDR3 contains 14 residues. The CDR3 nucleotides are TGTGCCAGCTCACCGTCTGAGTCGTACAATGAGCAGTTCTTC. This translates into CASSPSESYNEQFF.

This clonotype was observed at least ten times. The genes are TRBV29-1 and TRBJ1-1; TRBD1 agrees at 7 bases. Unmatched junction bases numbered 11, after V lost 6 bases and J lost 7 bases. The CDR3 covers 13 residues. Germline V gene sequence: CDR1 SQVTM, CDR2 ANQGSEA. The CDR3 DNA follows: TGCAGCGTAACCACTCCGGGACAGTTTGAAGCTTTCTTT. It is translated as CSVTTPGQFEAFF.

This clonotype occurred a few times. The J gene is TRBJ2-1, the V gene TRBV24-1, with D possibly being TRBD1 (5 bases). The V end lost 11 bases, the J end lost 5 bases, and 21 bases lay between the germline ends. Germline CDR1 and CDR2: KGHDR and SFDVKD. CDR3 length: 15 residues. The CDR3 DNA reads TGTGCCATCTCCCGAACACAGGCACCCGACAATGAGCAGTTCTTC. This gives the protein CAISRTQAPDNEQFF.

The rearrangement uses TRBV15 and TRBJ2-4; perhaps TRBD2 as D (7 bases). CDR1 is LNHNV and CDR2 is YYDKDF in the germline V gene (reference sequence). This CDR3 has 16 residues. Between the trimmed V and J ends, which lost 6 bases and 8 bases, there was a span of 23 bases. The CDR3 DNA sequence: TGTGCCACCAGGAAGAGGGGGGGAAGGGAGGGGGACATTCAGTACTTC. This codes for CATRKRGGREGDIQYF.

This clonotype was observed many times. V and J are TRBV7-3 and TRBJ2-1; tentative D call: TRBD1 (6 bases). V lost 4 bases, J lost 4 bases, and 14 bases lay in between. The CDR3 loop spans 15 amino acids. Germline assignment: CDR1 SGHTA and CDR2 FQGTGA. CDR3 residues: CASSSAGQHYNEQFF. CDR3 bases: TGTGCCAGCAGCTCCGCCGGACAGCATTACAATGAGCAGTTCTTC.

In this sample, this clonotype turned up many times. The chain is built from TRBV27 and TRBJ2-1; 10 bases fit TRBD2. The CDR3 runs to 15 residues. From germline, CDR1 is MNHEY and CDR2 SMNVEV (reference sequence). V lost 4 bases, J lost 9 bases, and 9 bases stayed unmatched. This chain's CDR3 is CASSYLAGGRLEQFF. Here the CDR3 DNA reads TGTGCCAGCAGTTATTTAGCGGGAGGTAGGCTTGAGCAGTTCTTC.

This clonotype was counted ten times or more. The V gene is TRBV18, the J gene TRBJ2-3; D is unresolved. This CDR3 is built from 15 residues. Germline V lookup: CDR1 KGHSH, CDR2 LQKENI. Trimming left V 4 bases short and J 2 bases short, with 13 bases between. Here the CDR3 DNA reads TGTGCCAGCTCACTGACGGGCGGCTTCACAGATACGCAGTATTTT. This sequence encodes CASSLTGGFTDTQYF.

The rearrangement uses TRBV7-9 and TRBJ2-7, with no clear D. The CDR3 contains 12 residues. V was clipped by 5 bases and J by 7 bases, with 12 bases between them. The V gene's germline CDR1 is SEHNR and CDR2 FQNEAQ (reference sequence). CDR3 DNA: TGTGCCAGCAGCCGACTCCGGAGTGAGCAGTACTTC. Protein sequence: CASSRLRSEQYF.

In this sample, this clonotype turned up a few times. This may be a read error, as it is one base from a much larger clone. The chain couples TRBV19 to TRBJ2-5; perhaps TRBD2 as D (6 bases). The V gene lost 9 bases and the J gene lost 9 bases, with 23 bases spanning the gap. The CDR3 is 14 amino acids. The germline gives CDR1 LNHDA, CDR2 SQIVND (reference sequence). CDR3 bases: TGTGCCAGCGAGGGCTCCGCCGTCGGAGGGGCCCAGTACTTC. Its translation is CASEGSAVGGAQYF. Full variable domain (remainder filled in from reference TRBV19 and TRBJ2-5): DGGITQSPKYLFRKEGQNVTLSCEQNLNHDAMYWYRQDPGQGLRLIYYSQIVNDFQKGDIAEGYSVSREKKESFPLTVTSAQKNPTAFYLCASEGSAVGGAQYFGPGTRLLVL.

The V and J genes are TRBV7-9 and TRBJ2-4, with unresolved D. This CDR3 has 11 amino acids. Per the germline V gene, CDR1 is SEHNR and CDR2 is FQNEAQ (reference sequence). V was shortened by 5 bases and J by 11 bases, with 10 bases between the two germline ends. CDR3 bases: TGTGCCAGCAGCACCCAGGATGTTCAGTACTTC. Amino acid sequence: CASSTQDVQYF.

This clonotype was counted only a few times. The V gene is TRBV5-1, the J gene TRBJ1-1; D remains unclear. Trimming cost V 7 bases and J 8 bases, with 9 bases left between them. Germline CDR1 and CDR2: SGHRS and YFSETQ. CDR3 length: 10 residues. CDR3 bases: TGCGCCAGCGCGACACGGGAAGCTTTCTTT. Its protein is CASATREAFF.

A word on this clonotype: An end of the junction does not agree with germline; a read error may underlie this. The chain employs TRBV28 and TRBJ2-7; the D gene is possibly TRBD2 (5 bases). The CDR3 sequence is 13 residues long. In germline, CDR1 is MDHEN, CDR2 SYDVKM. The CDR3 spells CASSFGLDYGQYF. The CDR3 region has the DNA TGTGCCAGCAGTTTCGGTCTAGACTACGGGCAGTACTTC.

There are many counts of this clonotype. The chain links TRBV24-1 to TRBJ2-2; the D is unclear. Germline V CDR1 and CDR2: KGHDR, SFDVKD. The germline V and J ends were trimmed by 4 bases and 6 bases, with 14 bases remaining between them. This CDR3 contains 15 residues. The CDR3 DNA sequence: TGTGCCACCAGTGACCCCGCTAGAAGTGCCGGGGAGCTGTTTTTT. The encoded protein is CATSDPARSAGELFF.

V and J are TRBV10-3 and TRBJ2-6; 15 nucleotides match TRBD2. The germline V gene encodes CDR1 ENHRY and CDR2 SYGVKD. The J segment lost 0 bases and the V segment lost 6 bases, leaving 9 bases of the junction unmatched. The CDR3 sequence is 20 residues long. The CDR3 sequence: CAISEPGLAGGASGANVLTF. CDR3 nucleotide sequence: TGTGCCATCAGCGAGCCGGGACTAGCGGGAGGTGCCTCTGGGGCCAACGTCCTGACTTTC.

This clonotype showed up many times. The CDR3 here is CASTPGTAVGPQHF. The CDR3 nucleotides are TGTGCCAGTACCCCCGGGACGGCCGTGGGCCCCCAGCATTTT. This chain links TRBV19 with TRBJ1-5; D is perhaps TRBD1 (5 bases). Germline V gives CDR1 LNHDA, CDR2 SQIVND (reference sequence). Trimming removed 7 bases at V and 10 bases at J, with 20 bases between. There are 14 residues in the CDR3.